The 29 T cell receptor beta chains presented below share a single source sample, sequenced in a study of T cells in Graves' hyperthyroidism and ophthalmopathy. TCR beta CDR3 regions were amplified from RNA. Carried out on the TCR CDR3, a first-round RT-PCR used the HTBI primer set. TCRdb ran MiXCR on the multiplex PCR reads and lists one entry per CDR3 protein. The sample includes approximately 420,000 distinct CDR3 sequences, roughly an eighth seen only once; the top ten take 5% to 6%. The material sequenced was blood. Receptors were obtained from a woman between 18 and 30 years old with Graves' hyperthyroidism.

This clonotype has just a few counts. The gene calls are TRBV7-9 and TRBJ2-1, with 7 bases fitting TRBD1. This CDR3 spans 13 amino acids. With 6 bases clipped from V and 8 bases from J, the junction kept 7 bases outside the gene matches. Germline V gives CDR1 SEHNR, CDR2 FQNEAQ (reference sequence). The CDR3 DNA is TGTGCCAGCAGATTCCACAGGGGTTATGAGCAGTTCTTC. Translating it yields CASRFHRGYEQFF.

V gene TRBV29-1 combines with J gene TRBJ2-3, with 11 bases that match TRBD2. Per germline, CDR1 SQVTM and CDR2 ANQGSEA. The CDR3 extends over 14 amino acids. Trimming at V came to 6 bases and at J to 0 bases, leaving 2 bases not matched to a gene. CDR3 region: CSVGTSGSTDTQYF. The DNA for the CDR3 is TGCAGCGTCGGGACTAGCGGCAGCACAGATACGCAGTATTTT.

This clonotype was seen many times. The chain has TRBV28 and TRBJ2-1; TRBD2 agrees at 14 bases. J was trimmed by 8 bases and V by 5 bases; bases with no gene match: 8. The CDR3 is made up of 16 amino acids. Per the germline V gene, CDR1 is MDHEN and CDR2 is SYDVKM. The chain's CDR3 is CASSPSTSGRVHEQFF. The CDR3 bases are TGTGCCAGCAGTCCCTCGACTAGCGGGAGGGTTCATGAGCAGTTCTTC.

V and J are TRBV9 and TRBJ1-1; 8 bases are a match to TRBD1. J lost 3 bases, V lost 0 bases, and 4 bases had no gene match. This CDR3 comprises 15 residues. Germline V gene data show CDR1 as SGDLS and CDR2 as YYNGEE. The CDR3 is CASSVGTGWDTEAFF. DNA of the CDR3: TGTGCCAGCAGCGTAGGGACAGGGTGGGACACTGAAGCTTTCTTT.

This clonotype was recorded at least ten times. The chain is built from TRBV29-1 and TRBJ1-1; perhaps TRBD1 as D (5 bases). Trimming left V 1 base short and J 4 bases short, with 13 bases between. CDR1 SQVTM and CDR2 ANQGSEA come from the germline V gene. This CDR3 has 14 amino acids. The CDR3 loop reads CSVEVQGGITEAFF. In nucleotides, the CDR3 is TGCAGCGTTGAAGTGCAGGGTGGGATCACTGAAGCTTTCTTT.

The chain carries TRBV7-2 and TRBJ2-1, with 7 bases identical to TRBD2. The CDR3 runs 15 residues. The V gene end was trimmed by 5 bases and the J gene end by 4 bases; junction bases not matched to a gene: 8. Germline V gives CDR1 SGHTA, CDR2 FQGNSA. CDR3 in DNA: TGTGCCAGCAGCCCCCTAGCGGCCCCTTACAATGAGCAGTTCTTC. Residues: CASSPLAAPYNEQFF.

The rearrangement uses TRBV6-1 and TRBJ1-5, with D perhaps TRBD1 (5 bases). There are 15 residues in the CDR3. The ends were cut back, 5 bases at V and 2 bases at J, with 13 bases in the middle. Germline V lookup: CDR1 MNHNS, CDR2 SASEGT. The CDR3 protein is CASSSAGIGNQPQHF. In DNA form, the CDR3 reads TGTGCCAGCAGTTCGGCAGGGATAGGCAATCAGCCCCAGCATTTT.

This chain joins TRBV7-6 and TRBJ2-1, with D perhaps matching TRBD1 (5 bases). The germline gives CDR1 SGHVS, CDR2 FNYEAQ. The CDR3 is 18 residues long. V lost 0 bases and J lost 4, with 19 bases in between. CDR3 protein: CASSLAFRQPTKYNEQFF. The DNA of the CDR3 is TGTGCCAGCAGCTTAGCGTTTAGACAGCCAACAAAATACAATGAGCAGTTCTTC.

This clonotype was seen a few times. A junction boundary mismatches the germline segment, possibly from a read error. The chain is built from TRBV5-1 and TRBJ2-1; possibly TRBD1 for D (6 bases). The CDR3 is made up of 15 amino acids. The germline V gene has CDR1 SGHRS and CDR2 YFSETQ. CDR3 loop: CASTAPWGLSNEQFF. CDR3 nucleotide sequence: TGTGCCAGCACCGCCCCGTGGGGGCTTTCAAATGAGCAGTTCTTC.

The chain joins TRBV27 to TRBJ2-7, with D unclear. V gave up 3 bases and J gave up 4 bases, with 13 bases separating them. The CDR3 is 14 residues long. CDR1 is MNHEY, CDR2 SMNVEV, per germline (reference sequence). The CDR3 is CASSFDSVGYEQYF. CDR3 sequence (DNA): TGTGCCAGCAGTTTCGACTCCGTTGGGTACGAGCAGTACTTC.

This clonotype was recorded once. The junction and the germline gene differ at one end; a read error may be behind it. The V and J genes are TRBV20-1 and TRBJ1-3, with 7 bases matching TRBD1. Looked up from germline, CDR1 is DFQATT and CDR2 is SNEGSKA (reference sequence). The CDR3 runs 12 residues. The CDR3 reads CSAYHRGNTVYF. CDR3 in DNA: TGCAGTGCGTACCACAGGGGAAACACCGTATATTTT.

This clonotype was recorded at least ten times. V gene TRBV30 combines with J gene TRBJ1-2, with a possible D match to TRBD1 (6 bases). This CDR3 is 15 amino acids long. V was shortened by 4 bases and J by 0 bases, with 15 bases between the two germline ends. CDR1 is GTSNPN and CDR2 is SVGIG in the germline V gene (reference sequence). The CDR3 coding sequence is TGTGCCTGGACCCCCGGGGGCGCAGCTAACTATGGCTACACCTTC. Translation: CAWTPGGAANYGYTF. Variable domain in full (rest from reference TRBV30 and TRBJ1-2): SQTIHQWPATLVQPVGSPLSLECTVEGTSNPNLYWYRQAAGRGLQLLFYSVGIGQISSEVPQNLSASRPQDRQFILSSKKLLLSDSGFYLCAWTPGGAANYGYTFGSGTRLTVV.

Regarding this clonotype: The junction does not match germline at one end; this may be a read error. This rearrangement joins TRBV3-1 to TRBJ1-2, with D possibly TRBD1 on 5 matching bases. The CDR3 totals 18 residues. In germline, CDR1 is LGHDT, CDR2 YNNKEL (reference sequence). Here the CDR3 reads CVSSRKTVSQTFGYGYTF. CDR3 nucleotide sequence: TGTGTCAGCAGCCGGAAGACAGTCTCACAGACTTTTGGCTATGGCTACACCTTC.

This clonotype occurred a few times. The chain joins TRBV10-3 to TRBJ2-7; 8 bases line up with TRBD1. V trimming: 3 bases; J trimming: 6 bases; junction bases outside the gene matches: 10. The CDR3 runs to 15 residues. Germline V lookup: CDR1 ENHRY, CDR2 SYGVKD. In nucleotides, the CDR3 is TGTGCCATCAGTGACCAGAGACAGGGGAAGGGCGAGCAGTACTTC. It is translated as CAISDQRQGKGEQYF.

Only a few counts were recorded for this clonotype. The V gene is TRBV7-9, the J gene TRBJ2-7; D may be TRBD2 (6 bases). Germline V gives CDR1 SEHNR, CDR2 FQNEAQ (reference sequence). Trimming took 4 bases from V and 3 from J, leaving 19 bases between them. The CDR3 extends over 16 amino acids. For the CDR3, the DNA is TGTGCCAGCAGCTCCTCGCGGGGACGCAACTACTACGAGCAGTACTTC. Translating gives CASSSSRGRNYYEQYF.

This rearrangement joins TRBV6-1 to TRBJ2-3; D is ambiguous. This CDR3 is built from 16 residues. Germline V gene sequence: CDR1 MNHNS, CDR2 SASEGT. Deletions cut 0 bases from V and 0 bases from J, with 10 bases between. CDR3 nucleotide sequence: TGTGCCAGCAGTGAAGCTCCAGCGTCTAGCACAGATACGCAGTATTTT. This translates into CASSEAPASSTDTQYF.

The sample holds many counts of this clonotype. The rearrangement joins TRBV19 to TRBJ2-1; TRBD2 aligns across 12 bases. V lost 10 bases and J lost 7; bases outside the gene matches: 11. The CDR3 loop spans 15 amino acids. Germline V lookup: CDR1 LNHDA, CDR2 SQIVND (reference sequence). CDR3: CATTLAGGPRNEQFF. For the CDR3, the DNA is TGTGCCACCACCCTAGCGGGAGGGCCGCGTAATGAGCAGTTCTTC.

This clonotype was seen a handful of times. The chain couples TRBV20-1 to TRBJ1-6, with 10 bases matching TRBD1. Germline values: CDR1 DFQATT, CDR2 SNEGSKA (reference sequence). V lost 0 bases to trimming and J lost 7 bases; unmatched junction nucleotides: 3. The CDR3 totals 15 residues. Here the CDR3 reads CSARDTTGGNSPLHF. The CDR3 bases are TGCAGTGCTAGAGATACGACAGGGGGCAATTCACCCCTCCACTTT.

In this sample, this clonotype turned up a few times. As DNA, the CDR3 is TGTGCCATCAGCGAAGGGTTCTATGGCTACACCTTC. Its translation is CAISEGFYGYTF. The chain employs TRBV10-3 and TRBJ1-2, with D uncertain. The V end was cut by 6 bases, the J end by 4 bases, with 9 bases between. The CDR3 consists of 12 residues. The germline CDR1 and CDR2 sequences are ENHRY and SYGVKD.

This clonotype was counted many times. The J gene is TRBJ2-1, the V gene TRBV20-1; 8 bases align to TRBD2. The J segment lost 9 bases and the V segment lost 4 bases, leaving 11 bases of the junction unmatched. The CDR3 runs 14 residues. CDR1 is DFQATT, CDR2 SNEGSKA, per germline (reference sequence). The CDR3 protein is CSANPSGLLVEQFF. The CDR3, as DNA: TGCAGTGCTAACCCTAGCGGGTTGCTCGTTGAGCAGTTCTTC.

This clonotype was picked up a small number of times. This chain links TRBV2 with TRBJ1-4; possibly TRBD1 for D (5 bases). Germline V gene sequence: CDR1 SNHLY, CDR2 FYNNEI. V lost 10 bases and J lost 5, with 14 bases in between. The CDR3 extends over 13 amino acids. The chain's CDR3 is CATATGGNEKLFF. The DNA of the CDR3 is TGTGCCACCGCAACCGGGGGGAATGAAAAACTGTTTTTT.

The chain uses TRBV15 and TRBJ2-7; unclear D gene. CDR1 LNHNV and CDR2 YYDKDF come from the germline V gene (reference sequence). The CDR3 consists of 14 residues. Trimming shortened V by 1 base and J by 3 bases, and 10 bases separated the two germline ends. In DNA form, the CDR3 reads TGTGCCACCAGCAGAGGATTGGGAAGCTACGAGCAGTACTTC. It translates to CATSRGLGSYEQYF.

This clonotype was recorded a few times. The V and J genes are TRBV6-1 and TRBJ2-5; 7 bases match TRBD2. This CDR3 has 16 residues. Germline V gene lookup returns CDR1 MNHNS and CDR2 SASEGT. With V trimmed by 3 bases and J by 1 base, 8 bases remained unmatched. The CDR3 reads CASSDHSGGPQETQYF. The CDR3 nucleotides are TGTGCCAGCAGTGACCACTCGGGGGGACCCCAAGAGACCCAGTACTTC.

The chain joins TRBV3-1 to TRBJ1-2; 9 nucleotides line up with TRBD1. V was pared by 3 bases and J by 5 bases, with 7 bases of the junction left unmatched. Germline CDR1 LGHDT, CDR2 YNNKEL (reference sequence). The length of the CDR3 is 15 residues. The CDR3 nucleotides are TGTGCCAGCAGCCACCCACAGGGGGCGATTTATGGCTACACCTTC. Amino acids: CASSHPQGAIYGYTF.

With regard to this clonotype: A much larger clone sits a single nucleotide away, making a read error possible. V usage is TRBV28 and J usage is TRBJ1-2; a possible D gene is TRBD1 (5 bases). The CDR3 consists of 14 residues. V lost 4 bases, J lost 7 bases, and 16 bases lay in between. Germline V lookup: CDR1 MDHEN, CDR2 SYDVKM. CDR3 sequence reads: CASSSGSGRVGYTF. CDR3 coding DNA: TGTGCCAGCAGTTCCGGGTCAGGGCGGGTTGGCTACACCTTC.

The chain employs TRBV4-2 and TRBJ2-7, with 9 bases lining up with TRBD1. J gave up 4 bases and V 2 bases, and 6 bases lay outside the gene matches. This CDR3 has 15 amino acids. The germline V gene encodes CDR1 LGHNA and CDR2 YNFKEQ. In DNA, the CDR3 is TGTGCCAGCAGCCAACCTAAGGGACAGGGTTACGAGCAGTACTTC. Amino acid sequence: CASSQPKGQGYEQYF.

This clonotype was recorded many times. The CDR3 protein is CASSLWTGVNTEAFF. In DNA form, the CDR3 reads TGTGCCAGCAGTTTGTGGACAGGGGTGAACACTGAAGCTTTCTTT. The rearrangement uses TRBV28 and TRBJ1-1; TRBD1 agrees at 9 bases. J lost 0 bases, V lost 3 bases, and 2 bases had no gene match. Germline loops: CDR1 MDHEN, CDR2 SYDVKM. The CDR3 loop spans 15 amino acids.

This clonotype was seen repeatedly, ten times or more. V and J are TRBV6-5 and TRBJ1-2; D gene uncertain. Trimming left V 0 bases short and J 8 bases short, with 10 bases between. The CDR3 length is 13 residues. Germline loops: CDR1 MNHEY, CDR2 SVGAGI. This chain's CDR3 is CASSYSTLGGYTF. DNA of the CDR3: TGTGCCAGCAGTTACTCAACCCTGGGAGGCTACACCTTC.

In this sample, this clonotype turned up many times. The chain joins TRBV28 to TRBJ2-3; TRBD1 aligns across 8 bases. The length of the CDR3 is 16 residues. The ends lost 7 bases at V and 4 bases at J; junction bases unmatched: 13. Germline values: CDR1 MDHEN, CDR2 SYDVKM. CDR3 nucleotides: TGTGCCAGCAATACGCGGTGGACAGGGTGGCCAGATACGCAGTATTTT. It translates to CASNTRWTGWPDTQYF.